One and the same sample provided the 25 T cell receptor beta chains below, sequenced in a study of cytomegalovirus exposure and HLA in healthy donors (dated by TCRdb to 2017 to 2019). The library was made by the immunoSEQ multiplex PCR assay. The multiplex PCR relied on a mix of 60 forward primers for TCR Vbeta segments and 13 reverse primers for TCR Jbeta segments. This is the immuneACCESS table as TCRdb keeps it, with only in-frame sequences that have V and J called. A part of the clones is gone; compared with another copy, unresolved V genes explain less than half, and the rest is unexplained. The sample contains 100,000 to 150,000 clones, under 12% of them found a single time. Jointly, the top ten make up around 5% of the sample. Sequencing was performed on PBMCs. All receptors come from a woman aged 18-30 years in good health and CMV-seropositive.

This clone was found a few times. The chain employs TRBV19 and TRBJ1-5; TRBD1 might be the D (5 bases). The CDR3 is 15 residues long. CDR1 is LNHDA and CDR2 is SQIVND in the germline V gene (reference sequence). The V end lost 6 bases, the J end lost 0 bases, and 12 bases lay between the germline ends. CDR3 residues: CASRRDSYSNQPQHF. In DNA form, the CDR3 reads TGTGCCAGTAGAAGAGACAGTTATAGCAATCAGCCCCAGCATTTT.

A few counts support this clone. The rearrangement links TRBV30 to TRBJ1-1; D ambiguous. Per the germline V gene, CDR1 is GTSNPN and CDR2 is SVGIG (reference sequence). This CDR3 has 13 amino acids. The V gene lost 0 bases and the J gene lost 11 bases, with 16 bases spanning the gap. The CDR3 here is CAWSVSSPNGAFF. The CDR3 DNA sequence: TGTGCCTGGAGTGTTTCCTCCCCTAACGGGGCTTTCTTT.

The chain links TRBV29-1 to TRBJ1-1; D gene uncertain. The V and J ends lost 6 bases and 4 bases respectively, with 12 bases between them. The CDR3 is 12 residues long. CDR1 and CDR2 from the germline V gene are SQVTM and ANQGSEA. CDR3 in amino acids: CSVAALATEAFF. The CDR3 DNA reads TGCAGCGTGGCCGCGTTAGCCACTGAAGCTTTCTTT.

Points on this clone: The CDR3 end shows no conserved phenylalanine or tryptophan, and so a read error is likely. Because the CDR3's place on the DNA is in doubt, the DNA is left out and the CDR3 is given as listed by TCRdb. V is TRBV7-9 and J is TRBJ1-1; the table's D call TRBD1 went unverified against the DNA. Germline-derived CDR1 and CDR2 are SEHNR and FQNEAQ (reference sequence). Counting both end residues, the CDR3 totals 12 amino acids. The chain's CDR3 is CASSHLSIGESL.

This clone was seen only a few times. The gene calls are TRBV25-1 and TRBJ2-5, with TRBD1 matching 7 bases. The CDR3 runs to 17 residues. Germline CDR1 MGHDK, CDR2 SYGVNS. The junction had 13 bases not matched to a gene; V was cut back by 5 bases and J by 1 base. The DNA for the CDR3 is TGTGCCAGCAGTCGAGGGGGCCAAGACAGACGCCAAGAGACCCAGTACTTC. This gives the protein CASSRGGQDRRQETQYF.

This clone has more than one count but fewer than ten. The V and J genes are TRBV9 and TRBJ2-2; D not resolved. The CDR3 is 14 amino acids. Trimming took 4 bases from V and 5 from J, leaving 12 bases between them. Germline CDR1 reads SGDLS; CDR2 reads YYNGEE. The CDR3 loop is CASSSQSRTGELFF. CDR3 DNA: TGTGCCAGCAGCTCCCAAAGCCGAACCGGGGAGCTGTTTTTT.

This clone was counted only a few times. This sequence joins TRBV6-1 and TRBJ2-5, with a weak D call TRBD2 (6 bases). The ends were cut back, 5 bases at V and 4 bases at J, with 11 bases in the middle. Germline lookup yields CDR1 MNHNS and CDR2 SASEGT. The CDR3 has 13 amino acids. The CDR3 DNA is TGTGCCAGCAGTTGGACCGGGAGAGAGACCCAGTACTTC. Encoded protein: CASSWTGRETQYF.

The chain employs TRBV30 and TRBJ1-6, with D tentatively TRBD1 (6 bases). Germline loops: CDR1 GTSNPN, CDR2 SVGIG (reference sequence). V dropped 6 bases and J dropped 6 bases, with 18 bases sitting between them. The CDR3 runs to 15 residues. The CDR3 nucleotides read TGTGCCTGCACGCGACAGGTGTCGATTAATTCACCCCTCCACTTT. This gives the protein CACTRQVSINSPLHF. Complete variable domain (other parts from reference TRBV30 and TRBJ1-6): SQTIHQWPATLVQPVGSPLSLECTVEGTSNPNLYWYRQAAGRGLQLLFYSVGIGQISSEVPQNLSASRPQDRQFILSSKKLLLSDSGFYLCACTRQVSINSPLHFGNGTRLTVT.

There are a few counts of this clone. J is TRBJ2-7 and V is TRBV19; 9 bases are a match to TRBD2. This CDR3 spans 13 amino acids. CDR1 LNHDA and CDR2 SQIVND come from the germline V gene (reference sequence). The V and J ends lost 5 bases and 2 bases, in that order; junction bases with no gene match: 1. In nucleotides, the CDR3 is TGTGCCAGTAGTTTAGCGGGAGCCTACGAGCAGTACTTC. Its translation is CASSLAGAYEQYF. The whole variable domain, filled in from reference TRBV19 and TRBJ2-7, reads DGGITQSPKYLFRKEGQNVTLSCEQNLNHDAMYWYRQDPGQGLRLIYYSQIVNDFQKGDIAEGYSVSREKKESFPLTVTSAQKNPTAFYLCASSLAGAYEQYFGPGTRLTVT.

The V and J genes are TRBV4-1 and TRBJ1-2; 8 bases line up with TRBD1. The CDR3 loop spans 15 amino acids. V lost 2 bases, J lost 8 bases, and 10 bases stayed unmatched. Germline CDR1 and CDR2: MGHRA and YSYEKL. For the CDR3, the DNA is TGCGCCAGCAGCCAACCGAGGACAGGGAATTACGGCTACACCTTC. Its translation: CASSQPRTGNYGYTF.

The CDR3 region has the DNA TGTGCCAGCAGCCCCGGGGGCACCGGGGAGCTGTTTTTT. Translating gives CASSPGGTGELFF. V and J are TRBV7-2 and TRBJ2-2, with D possibly being TRBD2 (6 bases). Trimming pared 5 bases from V and 4 bases from J, leaving 8 bases between. Germline V CDR1 and CDR2: SGHTA, FQGNSA. There are 13 residues in the CDR3.

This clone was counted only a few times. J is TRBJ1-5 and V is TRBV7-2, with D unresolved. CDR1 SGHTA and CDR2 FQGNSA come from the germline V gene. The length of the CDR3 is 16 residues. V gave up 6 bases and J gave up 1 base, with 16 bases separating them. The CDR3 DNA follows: TGTGCCAGCAGTTTGGTGTCGGAGTTAAGCAATCAGCCCCAGCATTTT. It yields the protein CASSLVSELSNQPQHF.

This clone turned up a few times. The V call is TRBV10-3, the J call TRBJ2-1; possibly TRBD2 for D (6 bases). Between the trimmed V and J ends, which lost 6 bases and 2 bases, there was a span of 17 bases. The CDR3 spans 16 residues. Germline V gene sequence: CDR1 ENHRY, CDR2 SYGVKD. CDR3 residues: CAISKPQGGTYNEQFF. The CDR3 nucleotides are TGTGCCATCAGCAAGCCTCAGGGAGGCACCTACAATGAGCAGTTCTTC.

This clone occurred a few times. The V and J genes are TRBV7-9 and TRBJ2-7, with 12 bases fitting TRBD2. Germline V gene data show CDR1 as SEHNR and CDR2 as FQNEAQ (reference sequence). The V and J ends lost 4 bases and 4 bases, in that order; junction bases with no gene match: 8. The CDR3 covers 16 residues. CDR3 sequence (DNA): TGTGCCAGCAGCTCTGGACTAGCGGGATCGAGATACGAGCAGTACTTC. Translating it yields CASSSGLAGSRYEQYF.

As DNA, the CDR3 is TGTGCCAGCAGTGTACAGGGGGCCAGCTCCTACGAGCAGTACTTC. This encodes CASSVQGASSYEQYF. This chain connects TRBV6-1 to TRBJ2-7; 9 bases are a match to TRBD1. The CDR3 is 15 amino acids. The ends lost 4 bases at V and 0 bases at J; junction bases unmatched: 4. The germline V gene has CDR1 MNHNS and CDR2 SASEGT.

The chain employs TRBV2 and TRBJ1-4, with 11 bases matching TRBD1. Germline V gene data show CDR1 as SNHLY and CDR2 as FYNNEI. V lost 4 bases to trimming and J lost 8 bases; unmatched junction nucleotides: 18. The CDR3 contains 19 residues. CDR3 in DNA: TGTGCCAGCAGTGTGATGGCGGGACAGGGGGGACGCGGGAAGGAAAAACTGTTTTTT. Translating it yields CASSVMAGQGGRGKEKLFF.

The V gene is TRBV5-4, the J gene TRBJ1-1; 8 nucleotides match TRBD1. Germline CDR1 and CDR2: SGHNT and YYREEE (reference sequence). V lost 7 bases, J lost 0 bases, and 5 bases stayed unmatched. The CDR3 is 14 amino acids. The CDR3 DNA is TGTGCCAGCGCAGGGGGCTCGATGAACACTGAAGCTTTCTTT. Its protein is CASAGGSMNTEAFF.

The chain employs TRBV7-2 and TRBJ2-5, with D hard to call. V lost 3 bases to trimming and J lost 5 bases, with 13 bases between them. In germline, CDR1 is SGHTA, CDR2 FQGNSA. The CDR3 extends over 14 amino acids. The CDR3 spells CASSFVNIPETQYF. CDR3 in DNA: TGTGCCAGCAGCTTTGTCAACATTCCTGAGACCCAGTACTTC. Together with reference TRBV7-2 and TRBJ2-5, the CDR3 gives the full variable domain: GAGVSQSPSNKVTEKGKDVELRCDPISGHTALYWYRQSLGQGLEFLIYFQGNSAPDKSGLPSDRFSAERTGGSVSTLTIQRTQQEDSAVYLCASSFVNIPETQYFGPGTRLLVL.

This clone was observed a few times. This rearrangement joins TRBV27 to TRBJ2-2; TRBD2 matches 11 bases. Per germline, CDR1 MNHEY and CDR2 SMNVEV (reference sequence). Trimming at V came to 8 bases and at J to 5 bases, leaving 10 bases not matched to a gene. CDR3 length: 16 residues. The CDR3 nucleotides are TGTGCCAGCCAAAGACTAGCGGGACTTATAACCGGGGAGCTGTTTTTT. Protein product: CASQRLAGLITGELFF.

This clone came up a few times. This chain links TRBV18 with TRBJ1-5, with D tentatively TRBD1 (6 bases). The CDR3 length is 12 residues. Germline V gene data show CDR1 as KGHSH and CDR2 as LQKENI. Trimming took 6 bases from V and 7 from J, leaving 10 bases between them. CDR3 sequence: CASSETGQPQHF. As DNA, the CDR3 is TGTGCCAGCTCCGAGACAGGACAGCCCCAGCATTTT. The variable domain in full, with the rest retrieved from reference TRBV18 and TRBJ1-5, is NAGVMQNPRHLVRRRGQEARLRCSPMKGHSHVYWYRQLPEEGLKFMVYLQKENIIDESGMPKERFSAEFPKEGPSILRIQQVVRGDSAAYFCASSETGQPQHFGDGTRLSIL.

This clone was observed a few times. CDR3 in DNA: TGTGCCAGTAGTTATACAGGGTATAGCAATCAGCCCCAGCATTTT. Translated, it gives CASSYTGYSNQPQHF. The V gene is TRBV19, the J gene TRBJ1-5, with D tentatively TRBD1 (6 bases). Germline values: CDR1 LNHDA, CDR2 SQIVND (reference sequence). CDR3 length: 15 residues. Deletions cut 5 bases from V and 0 bases from J, with 11 bases between.

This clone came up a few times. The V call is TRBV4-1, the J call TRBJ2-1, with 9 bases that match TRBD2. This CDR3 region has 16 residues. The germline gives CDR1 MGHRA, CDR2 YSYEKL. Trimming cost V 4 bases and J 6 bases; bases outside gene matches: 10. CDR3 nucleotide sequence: TGCGCCAGCAGCCGTACGGGACTAGCTGGGGCCAATGAGCAGTTCTTC. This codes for CASSRTGLAGANEQFF.

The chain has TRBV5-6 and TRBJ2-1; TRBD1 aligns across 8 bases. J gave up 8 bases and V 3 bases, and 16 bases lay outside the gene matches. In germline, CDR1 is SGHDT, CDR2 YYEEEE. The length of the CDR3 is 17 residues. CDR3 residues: CASSYFQGADPLHEQFF. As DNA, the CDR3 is TGTGCCAGCAGCTACTTCCAGGGGGCGGATCCGCTTCATGAGCAGTTCTTC.

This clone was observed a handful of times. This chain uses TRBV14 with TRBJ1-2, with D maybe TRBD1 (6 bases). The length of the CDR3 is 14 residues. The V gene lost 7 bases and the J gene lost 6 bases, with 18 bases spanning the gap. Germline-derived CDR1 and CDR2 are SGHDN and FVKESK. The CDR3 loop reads CASKRGADSHGYTF. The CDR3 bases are TGTGCCAGCAAGCGGGGGGCAGACTCCCATGGCTACACCTTC.

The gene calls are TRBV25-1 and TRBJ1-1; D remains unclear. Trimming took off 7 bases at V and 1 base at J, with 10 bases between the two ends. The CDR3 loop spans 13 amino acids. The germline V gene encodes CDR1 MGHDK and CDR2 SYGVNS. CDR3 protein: CASKGGGNTEAFF. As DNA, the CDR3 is TGTGCCAGCAAAGGCGGTGGGAACACTGAAGCTTTCTTT.